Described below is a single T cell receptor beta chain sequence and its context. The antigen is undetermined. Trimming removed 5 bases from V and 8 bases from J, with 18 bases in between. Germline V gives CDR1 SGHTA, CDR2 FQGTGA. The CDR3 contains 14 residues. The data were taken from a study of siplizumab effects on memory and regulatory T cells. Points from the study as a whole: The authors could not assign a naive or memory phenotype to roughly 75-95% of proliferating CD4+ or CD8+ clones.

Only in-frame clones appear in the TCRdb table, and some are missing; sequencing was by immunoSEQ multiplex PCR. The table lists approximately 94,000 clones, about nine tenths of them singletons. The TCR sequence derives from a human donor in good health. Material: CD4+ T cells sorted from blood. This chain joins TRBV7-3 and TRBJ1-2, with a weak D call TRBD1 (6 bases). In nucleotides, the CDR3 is TGTGCCAGCAGCCCTCAAGGGGGGACTGGCGGCTACACCTTC. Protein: CASSPQGGTGGYTF. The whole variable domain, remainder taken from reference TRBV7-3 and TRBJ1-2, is GAGVSQTPSNKVTEKGKYVELRCDPISGHTALYWYRQSLGQGPEFLIYFQGTGAADDSGLPNDRFFAVRPEGSVSTLKIQRTERGDSAVYLCASSPQGGTGGYTFGSGTRLTVV.